This entry is about one T cell receptor beta chain. This entry belongs to a study of PD-L1 blockade in urothelial cancer. Turning to the study itself: Per blood sample, T cells had a median of 141,255.

As for time point: pretreatment peripheral blood. Patients suffered from locally advanced or metastatic urothelial carcinoma. Libraries were prepared by immunoSEQ multiplex PCR; TCRdb keeps only in-frame clonotypes and omits some of them. This table holds around 63,000 clones, approximately 78% found once. The sequence came from a man in his 70s with urothelial cancer. This specimen was PBMCs, taken around atezolizumab (anti-PD-L1) treatment.

The CDR3 sequence: CASSLRQGENGYTF. The DNA for the CDR3 is TGTGCCAGCAGCTTACGGCAGGGCGAGAATGGCTACACCTTC. V gene TRBV7-9 combines with J gene TRBJ1-2; possibly TRBD1 for D (5 bases). Germline CDR1 and CDR2: SEHNR and FQNEAQ (reference sequence). The CDR3 contains 14 residues. Trimming cost V 2 bases and J 6 bases, with 13 bases left between them.